These T cell receptor beta chains were read from a single sample in a study of shared clonotypes between healthy human individuals. Profiling relied on immunoSEQ multiplex PCR, and the TCRdb table lists in-frame clones only, not all of them. The sample records around 1.6 million clones, 95% to 99% being singletons. The sample consisted of naive CD4+ T cells sorted from blood. These receptors were collected from a young man in good health. Each CDR3 is given with its conserved first and last residue. Fields, in order: V gene, J gene, D gene, clone size, CDR3 DNA, CDR3 protein. The D gene is left open where the match is weak. Where a row states a size, it is once, few, many or the class of an expanded clone; other rows omit it.

V gene: TRBV5-4; J gene: TRBJ2-5; D gene: .; clone size: .; CDR3 DNA: TGTGCCAGCAGCTTAGGGGGTCAAGAGACCCAGTACTTC; CDR3 protein: CASSLGGQETQYF
V gene: TRBV18; J gene: TRBJ2-1; D gene: .; clone size: .; CDR3 DNA: TGTGCCAGCTCACCCCCGCTTGGGAACTTAGGCAATGAGCAGTTCTTC; CDR3 protein: CASSPPLGNLGNEQFF
V gene: TRBV19; J gene: TRBJ1-1; D gene: TRBD1; clone size: .; CDR3 DNA: TGTGCCAGTACGAGACAGGGTAGATGGACTGAAGCTTTCTTT; CDR3 protein: CASTRQGRWTEAFF
V gene: TRBV18; J gene: TRBJ2-7; D gene: .; clone size: once; CDR3 DNA: TGTGCCAGCTCACCACGCGGCGGGGACCTAACCTACGAGCAGTACTTC; CDR3 protein: CASSPRGGDLTYEQYF
V gene: TRBV7-9; J gene: TRBJ2-1; D gene: .; clone size: .; CDR3 DNA: TGTGCCAGCAGCCAACCGGGGGTACTTTACAATGAGCAGTTCTTC; CDR3 protein: CASSQPGVLYNEQFF
V gene: TRBV11-2; J gene: TRBJ2-4; D gene: .; clone size: once; CDR3 DNA: TGTGCCAGCAGCCAACAGGAAAAAAACATTCAGTACTTC; CDR3 protein: CASSQQEKNIQYF
V gene: TRBV20-1; J gene: TRBJ2-4; D gene: .; clone size: .; CDR3 DNA: TGCAGTGCTACGACTGTGCACATTCAGTACTTC; CDR3 protein: CSATTVHIQYF
V gene: TRBV19; J gene: TRBJ2-3; D gene: TRBD2; clone size: .; CDR3 DNA: TGTGCCAGTAGTATTCTAGCGGGAGGCACAGATACGCAGTATTTT; CDR3 protein: CASSILAGGTDTQYF
V gene: TRBV18; J gene: TRBJ2-1; D gene: TRBD2; clone size: .; CDR3 DNA: TGTGCCAGCTCCCCGGGACTAGCGGGTTACAATGAGCAGTTCTTC; CDR3 protein: CASSPGLAGYNEQFF
V gene: TRBV7-8; J gene: TRBJ2-1; D gene: .; clone size: .; CDR3 DNA: TGTGCCAGCAGTACCGGATCTTCCTACAATGAGCAGTTCTTC; CDR3 protein: CASSTGSSYNEQFF
V gene: TRBV18; J gene: TRBJ2-1; D gene: TRBD1; clone size: .; CDR3 DNA: TGTGCCAGCTCACCACCGACGCACAGGGGGTACAATGAGCAGTTCTTC; CDR3 protein: CASSPPTHRGYNEQFF
V gene: TRBV5-1; J gene: TRBJ2-7; D gene: TRBD2; clone size: .; CDR3 DNA: TGCGCCAGCAGCTTGGGTTTAGCGGGAGGGCCCCACGAGCAGTACTTC; CDR3 protein: CASSLGLAGGPHEQYF
V gene: TRBV29-1; J gene: TRBJ1-2; D gene: TRBD1; clone size: .; CDR3 DNA: TGCAGCGTACGGGGACAGGATCGGGTCTACACCTTC; CDR3 protein: CSVRGQDRVYTF
V gene: TRBV30; J gene: TRBJ1-1; D gene: TRBD1; clone size: .; CDR3 DNA: TGTGCCTGGTACAGGGGAGGGACTGAAGCTTTCTTT; CDR3 protein: CAWYRGGTEAFF
V gene: TRBV27; J gene: TRBJ2-1; D gene: .; clone size: .; CDR3 DNA: TGTGCCAGCAGTTTATCGAGTCTAGTTGGGGGTTACAATGAGCAGTTCTTC; CDR3 protein: CASSLSSLVGGYNEQFF
V gene: TRBV5-4; J gene: TRBJ2-5; D gene: .; clone size: .; CDR3 DNA: TGTGCCAGCAGCCCCGGGCGAGGGACCCAGTACTTC; CDR3 protein: CASSPGRGTQYF
V gene: TRBV21-1; J gene: TRBJ2-7; D gene: .; clone size: once; CDR3 DNA: TGTGCCAGCACCAGGACTGGACAGTACTTC; CDR3 protein: CASTRTGQYF
V gene: TRBV14; J gene: TRBJ1-2; D gene: .; clone size: .; CDR3 DNA: TGTGCCAGCAGCCCACCAACAGAAGCCTATGGCTACACCTTC; CDR3 protein: CASSPPTEAYGYTF
V gene: TRBV5-1; J gene: TRBJ2-2; D gene: TRBD2; clone size: .; CDR3 DNA: TGCGCCAGCAGCTCTAGCGGGAGGTCCACCGGGGAGCTGTTTTTT; CDR3 protein: CASSSSGRSTGELFF
V gene: TRBV18; J gene: TRBJ2-7; D gene: .; clone size: once; CDR3 DNA: TGTGCCAGCTCCTCCCGGGACGAGCAGTACTTC; CDR3 protein: CASSSRDEQYF
V gene: TRBV6-6; J gene: TRBJ2-1; D gene: TRBD2; clone size: .; CDR3 DNA: TGTGCCAGCAGCTCCGGACTAGCGGGAGCCAATGAGCAGTTCTTC; CDR3 protein: CASSSGLAGANEQFF
V gene: TRBV18; J gene: TRBJ1-3; D gene: .; clone size: .; CDR3 DNA: TGTGCCGGAACAACAGGGACTGGAAACACCATATATTTT; CDR3 protein: CAGTTGTGNTIYF
V gene: TRBV9; J gene: TRBJ1-1; D gene: .; clone size: .; CDR3 DNA: TGTGCCAGCAGCGCTACAGCCTTGAACACTGAAGCTTTCTTT; CDR3 protein: CASSATALNTEAFF
V gene: TRBV18; J gene: TRBJ2-5; D gene: .; clone size: .; CDR3 DNA: TGTGCCAGCTCACCACCAGGTGGAGGTGGTTATCAAGAGACCCAGTACTTC; CDR3 protein: CASSPPGGGGYQETQYF
V gene: TRBV2; J gene: TRBJ2-7; D gene: .; clone size: .; CDR3 DNA: TGTGCCAGCAGTCCTCAGGGGTCTGAGCAGTACTTC; CDR3 protein: CASSPQGSEQYF
V gene: TRBV15; J gene: TRBJ2-1; D gene: .; clone size: .; CDR3 DNA: TGTGCCACCAGCAGAGACCGCCTTCCAGGGGAGGATGAGCAGTTCTTC; CDR3 protein: CATSRDRLPGEDEQFF
V gene: TRBV7-2; J gene: TRBJ2-3; D gene: .; clone size: .; CDR3 DNA: TGTGCCAGCAGGGGGTCGGAGAGCCTCCCTACGCAGTATTTT; CDR3 protein: CASRGSESLPTQYF
V gene: TRBV9; J gene: TRBJ2-7; D gene: .; clone size: .; CDR3 DNA: TGTGCCAGCAGCGTCGGAGCGGATCCCTCCTACGAGCAGTACTTC; CDR3 protein: CASSVGADPSYEQYF
V gene: TRBV19; J gene: TRBJ2-7; D gene: .; clone size: .; CDR3 DNA: TGTGCCAGTAGTATTCAGGATTCCTACGAGCAGTACTTC; CDR3 protein: CASSIQDSYEQYF
V gene: TRBV7-2; J gene: TRBJ2-1; D gene: .; clone size: .; CDR3 DNA: TGTGCCAGCACTCCTATATACAATGAGCAGTTCTTC; CDR3 protein: CASTPIYNEQFF
V gene: TRBV7-8; J gene: TRBJ1-2; D gene: .; clone size: .; CDR3 DNA: TGTGCCAGCAGCTTAGCCCAACAGGGCAACTATGGCTACACCTTC; CDR3 protein: CASSLAQQGNYGYTF
V gene: TRBV7-9; J gene: TRBJ2-7; D gene: .; clone size: .; CDR3 DNA: TGTGCCAGCAGCTCTGGACCGGCCCCCGAGCAGTACTTC; CDR3 protein: CASSSGPAPEQYF
V gene: TRBV28; J gene: TRBJ2-1; D gene: TRBD2; clone size: .; CDR3 DNA: TGTGCCAGCAGTCGGGGGGGCATTCGGGACAATGAGCAGTTCTTC; CDR3 protein: CASSRGGIRDNEQFF
V gene: TRBV5-5; J gene: TRBJ1-4; D gene: .; clone size: .; CDR3 DNA: TGTGCCAGCAGCTTGTTAACATCTGAAAAACTGTTTTTT; CDR3 protein: CASSLLTSEKLFF
V gene: TRBV5-1; J gene: TRBJ2-7; D gene: .; clone size: .; CDR3 DNA: TGCGCCAGCAGGCTGGGACTCCTCTCCTACGAGCAGTACTTC; CDR3 protein: CASRLGLLSYEQYF
V gene: TRBV5-5; J gene: TRBJ2-5; D gene: TRBD1; clone size: .; CDR3 DNA: TGTGCCAGCAGCTTTCGGGGACAGGGGGCGCTTGAGACCCAGTACTTC; CDR3 protein: CASSFRGQGALETQYF
V gene: TRBV9; J gene: TRBJ2-1; D gene: TRBD2; clone size: .; CDR3 DNA: TGTGCCAGCAGCGACCGAGGGACTAGCGGGAGGGCCAATGAGCAGTTCTTC; CDR3 protein: CASSDRGTSGRANEQFF
V gene: TRBV19; J gene: TRBJ2-3; D gene: TRBD2; clone size: .; CDR3 DNA: TGTGCCAGTAGTACGGGACTAGCGGGAAGCACAGATACGCAGTATTTT; CDR3 protein: CASSTGLAGSTDTQYF
V gene: TRBV10-3; J gene: TRBJ2-1; D gene: .; clone size: .; CDR3 DNA: TGTGCCATCTACGCCAAGCACCAGGGAGTGGGCGAGCAGTTCTTC; CDR3 protein: CAIYAKHQGVGEQFF
V gene: TRBV14; J gene: TRBJ2-5; D gene: .; clone size: .; CDR3 DNA: TGTGCCAGCAGCCAAGCCCCCCGGGGAGAAGAGACCCAGTACTTC; CDR3 protein: CASSQAPRGEETQYF
V gene: TRBV6-6; J gene: TRBJ2-7; D gene: .; clone size: .; CDR3 DNA: TGTGCCAGCAGAACCGGACCCGCCTACGAGCAGTACTTC; CDR3 protein: CASRTGPAYEQYF
V gene: TRBV30; J gene: TRBJ2-2; D gene: .; clone size: .; CDR3 DNA: TGTGCCTGGAGTGTACACGGGACCTACACCGGGGAGCTGTTTTTT; CDR3 protein: CAWSVHGTYTGELFF
V gene: TRBV11-2; J gene: TRBJ1-4; D gene: .; clone size: .; CDR3 DNA: TGTGCCAGCAGCTCCTCAGACCAGGGGATATGGGGGCTGTTTTTT; CDR3 protein: CASSSSDQGIWGLFF
V gene: TRBV19; J gene: TRBJ1-5; D gene: .; clone size: .; CDR3 DNA: TGTGCCAGTAGTATAGACCTATCGGGGAATCAGCCCCAGCATTTT; CDR3 protein: CASSIDLSGNQPQHF
V gene: TRBV5-8; J gene: TRBJ1-2; D gene: TRBD1; clone size: .; CDR3 DNA: TGTGCCAGCAGCCGCGGGACAGCCAAATTGGACTATGGCTACACCTTC; CDR3 protein: CASSRGTAKLDYGYTF
V gene: TRBV5-1; J gene: TRBJ1-5; D gene: .; clone size: .; CDR3 DNA: TGCGCCAGCAGCTTGGAAGGGAGCGATCAGCCCCAGCATTTT; CDR3 protein: CASSLEGSDQPQHF